The 9 T cell receptor beta chains listed next were all sequenced from one sample in a study of cytomegalovirus exposure and HLA in healthy donors. Libraries were prepared by immunoSEQ multiplex PCR; TCRdb keeps only in-frame clonotypes and omits some of them. The profile shows 120,000 to 150,000 clones, around 86% of them singletons. Sequenced: PBMCs. Source of these receptors: a man aged 18 to 29 in good health and CMV-seropositive.

V gene TRBV5-1 combines with J gene TRBJ1-5; 7 positions match TRBD1. The junction had 9 bases not matched to a gene; V was cut back by 5 bases and J by 7 bases. Germline V gives CDR1 SGHRS, CDR2 YFSETQ. The CDR3 has 14 amino acids. CDR3 nucleotide sequence: TGCGCCAGCAGAGTGACAGGGCTTAAGCAGCCCCAGCATTTT. It codes for CASRVTGLKQPQHF.

The chain recombines TRBV13 with TRBJ2-1, with a possible D match to TRBD2 (5 bases). The CDR3 contains 15 residues. Germline-derived CDR1 and CDR2 are PRHDT and FYEKMQ (reference sequence). The V end was cut by 3 bases, the J end by 3 bases, with 12 bases between. The CDR3 spells CASSLGRPFYNEQFF. The CDR3 region has the DNA TGTGCCAGCAGCTTGGGGAGACCGTTCTACAATGAGCAGTTCTTC.

This rearrangement joins TRBV2 to TRBJ1-2, with D possibly matching TRBD1 (6 bases). The V gene lost 6 bases and the J gene lost 5 bases, with 13 bases spanning the gap. The CDR3 has 13 amino acids. Looked up from germline, CDR1 is SNHLY and CDR2 is FYNNEI. CDR3 sequence: CASREQQGYGYTF. CDR3 coding DNA: TGTGCCAGCAGGGAGCAGCAGGGGTATGGCTACACCTTC.

The gene calls are TRBV6-5 and TRBJ2-7; a weak D match, TRBD1 (6 bases). V was cut by 0 bases and J by 6 bases, with 12 bases left in between. Germline V gene data show CDR1 as MNHEY and CDR2 as SVGAGI. CDR3 length equals 14 residues. DNA of the CDR3: TGTGCCAGCAGTTACTCTGACACCAGGGGCGAGCAGTACTTC. Translating it yields CASSYSDTRGEQYF.

This clone showed up just once. The J gene is TRBJ2-2, the V gene TRBV10-1, with TRBD1 as a possible D gene (5 bases). This CDR3 has 15 residues. Per germline, CDR1 WNHNN and CDR2 SYGVQD (reference sequence). Trimming removed 0 bases at V and 4 bases at J, with 9 bases between. The CDR3 DNA is TGCGCCAGCAGTGAGTCTTATGGGGCCACCGGGGAGCTGTTTTTT. It is translated as CASSESYGATGELFF.

The chain joins TRBV6-5 to TRBJ1-4; 8 positions match TRBD1. V lost 5 bases, J lost 7 bases, and 6 bases stayed unmatched. This CDR3 region has 14 residues. In germline, CDR1 is MNHEY, CDR2 SVGAGI. This chain's CDR3 is CASSDRGRGEKLFF. In nucleotides, the CDR3 is TGTGCCAGCAGTGACAGGGGTCGAGGTGAAAAACTGTTTTTT.

The chain combines TRBV9 with TRBJ2-7; 10 bases map to TRBD1. Germline lookup yields CDR1 SGDLS and CDR2 YYNGEE. V was clipped by 2 bases and J by 4 bases; unmatched bases: 6. The CDR3 spans 15 residues. CDR3 nucleotide sequence: TGTGCCAGCAGCGTTCGAGGGACAGGGGATTACGAGCAGTACTTC. Translated: CASSVRGTGDYEQYF.

This clone was counted a single time. The CDR3 DNA reads TGTGCCAGCAGCTTAGGGGGGGCGGAAGCTTTCTTT. Protein product: CASSLGGAEAFF. The chain couples TRBV7-3 to TRBJ1-1; TRBD1 might be the D (6 bases). Trimming left V 2 bases short and J 8 bases short, with 9 bases between. This CDR3 has 12 amino acids. CDR1 is SGHTA and CDR2 is FQGTGA in the germline V gene. The whole variable domain, remainder taken from reference TRBV7-3 and TRBJ1-1, is GAGVSQTPSNKVTEKGKYVELRCDPISGHTALYWYRQSLGQGPEFLIYFQGTGAADDSGLPNDRFFAVRPEGSVSTLKIQRTERGDSAVYLCASSLGGAEAFFGQGTRLTVV.

This rearrangement joins TRBV11-2 to TRBJ2-5; TRBD2 agrees at 7 bases. The CDR3 contains 14 residues. Losses at the gene ends were 5 bases for V and 4 bases for J; bases not matched to a gene: 7. CDR1 is SGHAT, CDR2 FQNNGV, per germline. The CDR3: CASSPTSGGETQYF. In DNA, the CDR3 is TGTGCCAGCAGCCCGACGTCGGGGGGAGAGACCCAGTACTTC.